Listed below are T cell receptor beta chains from one sample, sequenced in a study of T cell responses to AZD1222 COVID-19 vaccine. Data came from immunoSEQ multiplex PCR; TCRdb stores just in-frame clones and leaves some out. The table lists tens of thousands of clones, around 90% of them singletons, with 10% in the top ten. The sample was peripheral blood, taken on day 0 of MenACWY control vaccination. The receptors come from an adult in good health. Both conserved end residues are part of each CDR3. The D gene is left open where the match is weak. Clone sizes are given selectively: once, few, many, or a class where the clone is expanded.

j_call clone_size v_call cdr3_length d_call cdr3_nt cdr3_aa
TRBJ1-4 NA TRBV29-1 14 TRBD1 TGCAGCGTTGAACCGGACAGGGGAGGGGAAAAACTGTTTTTT CSVEPDRGGEKLFF
TRBJ2-3 NA TRBV12-5 15 NA TGTGCTAGTGGTTTGGAAAGGGGGAGGACAGATACGCAGTATTTT CASGLERGRTDTQYF
TRBJ1-1 NA TRBV28 15 TRBD1 TGTGCCAGCAGTTTATACGTCCCGGGACAGGGAGAAGCTTTCTTT CASSLYVPGQGEAFF
TRBJ2-3 NA TRBV24-1 13 NA TGTGCCACCAGCGGTGATTTCACAGATACGCAGTATTTT CATSGDFTDTQYF
TRBJ1-4 NA TRBV5-5 13 TRBD1 TGTGCCAGCAGCATGACAGGGAGGGAAAAACTGTTTTTT CASSMTGREKLFF
TRBJ2-7 NA TRBV6-5 14 NA TGTGCCAGCAGTTTGCCCGGGGTCAGCTACGAGCAGTACTTC CASSLPGVSYEQYF
TRBJ2-1 NA TRBV20-1 14 NA TGCAGTGCCAGTCCACCCAACGCCGGGGACGAGCAGTTCTTC CSASPPNAGDEQFF
TRBJ2-5 few TRBV7-9 12 NA TGTGCCAGCAGCTTCCCCCTCGAGACCCAGTACTTC CASSFPLETQYF
TRBJ1-4 NA TRBV28 14 NA TGTGCCAGCAGTAAGGCCTCAACTAATGAAAAACTGTTTTTT CASSKASTNEKLFF
TRBJ2-1 NA TRBV5-1 12 NA TGCGCCAGCAGCTTGGAAGGCCCCGGCGTGTTCTTC CASSLEGPGVFF
TRBJ1-6 NA TRBV30 13 NA TGTGCCTGGAATGGGCACGGTAATTCACCCCTCCACTTT CAWNGHGNSPLHF
TRBJ2-5 NA TRBV4-2 16 TRBD1 TGTGCCAGCAGCCAAGATGGGACAGGGCCCCAAGAGACCCAGTACTTC CASSQDGTGPQETQYF
TRBJ1-2 NA TRBV30 12 TRBD1 TGTGCCTGGAACAGGGGGGCGTTTGGCTACACCTTC CAWNRGAFGYTF
TRBJ2-3 NA TRBV20-1 14 NA TGCAGTGCTAGTATGGGGGAGGTCACAGATACGCAGTATTTT CSASMGEVTDTQYF
TRBJ1-2 NA TRBV28 13 NA TGTGCCAGCAGTCTCCACGTCAAGGGAGGCTACACCTTC CASSLHVKGGYTF
TRBJ1-2 NA TRBV11-3 16 TRBD1 TGTGCCAGCAGTTACAGGGGGTGGCCCTACTACTATGGCTACACCTTC CASSYRGWPYYYGYTF
TRBJ1-3 once TRBV2 13 NA TGTGCCAGCAAACCGGACTCTGGAAACACCATATATTTT CASKPDSGNTIYF
TRBJ1-6 NA TRBV6-5 15 NA TGTGCCAGCAGTCGGCAGGGCAGGTCGACTTCACCCCTCCACTTT CASSRQGRSTSPLHF
TRBJ2-1 NA TRBV6-2/TRBV6-3 16 NA TGTGCCAGCAGTTACTCCTTTAGGGGTTCCGCCAATGAGCAGTTCTTC CASSYSFRGSANEQFF
TRBJ2-3 NA TRBV5-1 13 NA TGCGCCAGCAGCCCAGACCCGGGGGATACGCAGTATTTT CASSPDPGDTQYF
TRBJ1-6 once TRBV9 14 NA TGTGCCAGCAGCGTAGAAGCAGGTAATTCACCCCTCCACTTT CASSVEAGNSPLHF
TRBJ2-3 once TRBV4-3 13 NA TGCGCCAGCAGCCAAGAAGTGTCAGATACGCAGTATTTT CASSQEVSDTQYF
TRBJ2-5 NA TRBV24-1 16 TRBD1 TGTGCCACCAGTGATTGGGACAGACGTGGGCAAGAGACCCAGTACTTC CATSDWDRRGQETQYF
TRBJ2-5 NA TRBV24-1 14 NA TGTGCCACCAGTCCTCCGGGACACCCAGAGACCCAGTACTTC CATSPPGHPETQYF
TRBJ2-2 NA TRBV4-3 15 NA TGCGCCAGCAGCCAAGAAGTAGATGCAACCGGGGAGCTGTTTTTT CASSQEVDATGELFF
TRBJ1-2 NA TRBV30 12 TRBD1 TGTGCCTGGAGTGGAGGGGGCGGAGGCTACACCTTC CAWSGGGGGYTF